The source of this T cell receptor beta chain is a study of vaccination effects on CD4 cells after COVID-19. Sequencing was performed with immunoSEQ multiplex PCR; in TCRdb, only in-frame clones are kept and a portion is missing. The table includes about 34,000 clones, roughly 73% detected once. In its sample, this clone was seen a few times. As yet, its antigen is unknown. Under the ViraFEST assay, PBMC were stimulated with viral peptide pools so that antigen-specific CD4+ T cells expanded. Sequencing was performed afterwards. Subsequent to roughly 9 days of culture, CD4+ T cells were isolated. Nucleocapsid antibodies were negative in the vaccine recipients, who had never had SARS-CoV-2 infection. V was clipped by 4 bases and J by 4 bases, with 8 bases between them. The germline V gene encodes CDR1 DFQATT and CDR2 SNEGSKA (reference sequence). The CDR3 consists of 11 residues.

The J gene is TRBJ2-7, the V gene TRBV20-1; maybe TRBD1 (6 bases). This TCR derives from a human donor who received a COVID-19 vaccine. The sequencing here drew on CD4+ T cells from PBMCs cultured with HCoV-OC43 spike peptides, taken before COVID-19 vaccination. As for subset: HCoV-OC43 spike overlapping peptide pool stimulation. As DNA, the CDR3 is TGCAGTGCTACCACAGGGTACGAGCAGTACTTC. Its protein product is CSATTGYEQYF.